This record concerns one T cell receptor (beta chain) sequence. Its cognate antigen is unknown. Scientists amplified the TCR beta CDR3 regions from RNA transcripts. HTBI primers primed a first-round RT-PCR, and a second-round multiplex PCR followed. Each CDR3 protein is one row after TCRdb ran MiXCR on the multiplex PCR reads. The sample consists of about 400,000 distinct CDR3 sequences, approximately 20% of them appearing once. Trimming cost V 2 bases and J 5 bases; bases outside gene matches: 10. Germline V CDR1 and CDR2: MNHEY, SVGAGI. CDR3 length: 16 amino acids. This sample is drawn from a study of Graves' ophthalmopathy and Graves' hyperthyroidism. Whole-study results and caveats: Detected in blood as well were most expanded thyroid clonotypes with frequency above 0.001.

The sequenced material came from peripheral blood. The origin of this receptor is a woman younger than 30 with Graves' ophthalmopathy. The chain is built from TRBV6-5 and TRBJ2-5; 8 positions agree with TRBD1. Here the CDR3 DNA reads TGTGCCAGCAGTTACCCCCGGGACAGGTCACGGGAGACCCAGTACTTC. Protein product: CASSYPRDRSRETQYF.